What follows describes a single TCR beta chain. Germline assignment: CDR1 SGHRS and CDR2 YFSETQ. J gave up 5 bases and V 4 bases, and 7 bases lay outside the gene matches. This CDR3 comprises 14 residues. The TCRbeta library incorporated unique molecular identifiers. From the PCR reads, TCRdb called clonotypes with MiXCR, one entry per CDR3 protein. Among roughly 300,000 distinct CDR3 sequences listed, over 8% were seen once. The sample is drawn from a study of T-cell reconstitution after alpha-beta-depleted transplantation in children. The chain recombines TRBV5-1 with TRBJ2-7, with 9 bases lining up with TRBD1. This clonotype was sampled from a human donor who donated a stem cell graft to a child with SCID. Specimen: PBMCs from the stem cell graft donor, collected from the stem cell graft. The CDR3 here is CASSSGTGLDEQYF. The CDR3 DNA is TGCGCCAGCAGCAGTGGGACAGGGCTCGACGAGCAGTACTTC. Full variable domain (remainder filled in from reference TRBV5-1 and TRBJ2-7): KAGVTQTPRYLIKTRGQQVTLSCSPISGHRSVSWYQQTPGQGLQFLFEYFSETQRNKGNFPGRFSGRQFSNSRSEMNVSTLELGDSALYLCASSSGTGLDEQYFGPGTRLTVT.